Listed below are T cell receptor beta chains from one sample, sequenced in a study of T cells after yellow fever vaccination. TCRdb redid the calling of the 5' RACE reads with MiXCR, one entry per CDR3 protein. The table lists over 150,000 distinct CDR3 sequences, roughly 6.2% of them singletons. This material consisted of CD4+ T cells sorted from PBMCs, taken on the day of the first yellow fever vaccination. These TCRs come from a man between 18 and 35 years old who received the YFV17D yellow fever vaccine. Both conserved end residues are part of each CDR3. D genes are given only for firm matches. Size is omitted from some rows. Given values are once, few, many or a class for expanded clones.

size	J	V	D	DNA	CDR3
many	TRBJ1-1	TRBV2	NA	TGTGCCACCGACACGACCGGGACAGAAGCTTTCTTT	CATDTTGTEAFF
many	TRBJ1-2	TRBV12-3/TRBV12-4	TRBD1	TGTGCCAGCAGTTTTAACCCCGGACAGGGGGCGGGTGGCTACACCTTC	CASSFNPGQGAGGYTF
few	TRBJ1-6	TRBV20-1	NA	TGCAGTGCTAGATACGGCGGTGATTCACCCCTCCACTTT	CSARYGGDSPLHF
many	TRBJ2-1	TRBV28	NA	TGTGCCAGCAGTTTCTACAGGACTTACAATGAGCAGTTCTTC	CASSFYRTYNEQFF
many	TRBJ2-5	TRBV4-1	NA	TGCGCCAGCAGCCAAGGGAGGCAGGGGGGACAAGAGACCCAGTACTTC	CASSQGRQGGQETQYF
many	TRBJ2-4	TRBV10-3	NA	TGTGCCATCAGTGTAGGGGCAGGGCGAGACATTCAGTACTTC	CAISVGAGRDIQYF
many	TRBJ2-2	TRBV5-1	TRBD2	TGCGCCAGCAGGGGACTAGCCGGGGAGCTGTTTTTT	CASRGLAGELFF
NA	TRBJ1-3	TRBV6-5	NA	TGTGCCAGCAGCCGATCCGCGGTACAGGGACTAAATTCTGGAAACACCATATATTTT	CASSRSAVQGLNSGNTIYF
many	TRBJ2-5	TRBV4-1	NA	TGCGCCAGCAGCCAAGGTGGGGGACAAGAGACCCAGTACTTC	CASSQGGGQETQYF
many	TRBJ1-2	TRBV5-1	TRBD1	TGCGCCAGCAGCTCCGAACAGGGGAACTATGGCTACACCTTC	CASSSEQGNYGYTF
many	TRBJ1-2	TRBV4-1	NA	TGCGCCAGCAGCCAGGGTTCGGGGCTTGGCTACACCTTC	CASSQGSGLGYTF
NA	TRBJ2-5	TRBV5-5	NA	TGTGCCAGCAGCTACAACCTCGGGCAGGAGTGGACCCAGTACTTC	CASSYNLGQEWTQYF
NA	TRBJ2-5	TRBV6-6	NA	TGTGCCAGCAGTTACGGGGAGACCCAGTACTTC	CASSYGETQYF
many	TRBJ2-3	TRBV29-1	TRBD1	TGCAGCGTCCGGACAGGGGGCTTAGATACGCAGTATTTT	CSVRTGGLDTQYF
few	TRBJ2-7	TRBV6-2/TRBV6-3	NA	TGTGCCAGCAGTCCGACGCCCCCGGGCTATCAAGGCTACATGGTGTACGAGCAGTACTTC	CASSPTPPGYQGYMVYEQYF
many	TRBJ1-1	TRBV5-1	NA	TGCGCCAGCAGCTTACGGCTTGGCACTGAAGCTTTCTTT	CASSLRLGTEAFF
NA	TRBJ1-3	TRBV20-1	NA	TGCAGTGCTACTCGGAAGAGGTCTTACAGGGTAACCGAATTCTCTGGAAACACCATATATTTT	CSATRKRSYRVTEFSGNTIYF
many	TRBJ2-4	TRBV3-1	NA	TGTGCCAGCAGCCAAGTCCGGGCTCTGGCGGGAAAAAACATTCAGTACTTC	CASSQVRALAGKNIQYF
NA	TRBJ1-2	TRBV7-9	NA	TGTGCCAGCGGTTCTTACAGGGCTAACTATGGCTACACCTTC	CASGSYRANYGYTF
few	TRBJ2-1	TRBV11-2	TRBD2	TGTGCCAGCAGCTCGCAAAAAGCGGGGACGACCTACAATGAGCAGTTCTTC	CASSSQKAGTTYNEQFF
many	TRBJ2-3	TRBV7-9	NA	TGTGCCAGCAGCTTCACGGCGCCAGATACGCAGTATTTT	CASSFTAPDTQYF
many	TRBJ1-2	TRBV10-3	TRBD1	TGTGCCATCAGTGAGGGACAGGGTGGAGGCTACACCTTC	CAISEGQGGGYTF
NA	TRBJ2-5	TRBV12-3/TRBV12-4	NA	TGTGCCAGCAGTTATCGACAGAGGCTTCAAGAGACCCAGTACTTC	CASSYRQRLQETQYF
many	TRBJ2-1	TRBV9	TRBD2	TGTGCCAGCAGCGTATTAGCGGGTAGCGACAATGAGCAGTTCTTC	CASSVLAGSDNEQFF
few	TRBJ2-2	TRBV5-1	NA	TGCGCCAGCGCGTTCGGGGGACCGAACACCGGGGAGCTGTTTTTT	CASAFGGPNTGELFF
NA	TRBJ2-2	TRBV5-4	NA	TGTGCCAGCAGCTCTCAACTGGGCGGGGAGCTGTTTTTT	CASSSQLGGELFF
many	TRBJ2-1	TRBV15	TRBD2	TGTGCCACCAGCAGAGCCAGGACTAGCCATAGCTCCTACAATGAGCAGTTCTTC	CATSRARTSHSSYNEQFF